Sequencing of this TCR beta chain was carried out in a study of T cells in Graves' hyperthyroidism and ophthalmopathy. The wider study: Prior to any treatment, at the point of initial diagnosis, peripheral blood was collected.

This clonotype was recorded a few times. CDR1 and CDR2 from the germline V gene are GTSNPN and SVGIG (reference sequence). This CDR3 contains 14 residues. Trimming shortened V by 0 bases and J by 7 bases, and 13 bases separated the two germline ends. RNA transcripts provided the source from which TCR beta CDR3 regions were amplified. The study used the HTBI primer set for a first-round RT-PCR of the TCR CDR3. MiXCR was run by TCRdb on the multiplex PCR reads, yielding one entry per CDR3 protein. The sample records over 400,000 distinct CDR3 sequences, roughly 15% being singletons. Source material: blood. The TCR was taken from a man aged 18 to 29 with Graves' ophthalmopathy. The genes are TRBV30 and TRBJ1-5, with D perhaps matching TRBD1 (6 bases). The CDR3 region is CAWSVRGGAQPQHF. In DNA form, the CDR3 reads TGTGCCTGGAGTGTACGGGGGGGGGCCCAGCCCCAGCATTTT. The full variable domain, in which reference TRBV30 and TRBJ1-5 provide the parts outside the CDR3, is SQTIHQWPATLVQPVGSPLSLECTVEGTSNPNLYWYRQAAGRGLQLLFYSVGIGQISSEVPQNLSASRPQDRQFILSSKKLLLSDSGFYLCAWSVRGGAQPQHFGDGTRLSIL.